This TCR beta chain was sequenced for a study of a mutant IDH1 vaccine in newly diagnosed glioma. At the level of the study: An approximately 62% male, 37.5% female split and a mean age of approximately 38 years characterized treated patients.

The time point was: week 23, last vaccination. One vaccine dose held 300 ug of mutant IDH1 20-mer peptide and came with topical imiquimod. There were new WHO grade 3 or 4 astrocytomas in the donors, and these were IDH1-mutant and ATRX-lost. Concerning this clone itself: Its antigen is currently unknown.

TCRdb's copy holds only in-frame clones and misses some; the assay was immunoSEQ multiplex PCR. The data hold about 86,000 clones, with roughly 85% observed a single time. Sample: PBMCs, taken from a glioma patient whose treatment included an IDH1 peptide vaccine. This TCR was sampled from a man aged 25 to 45 with glioma. Some clones in this sample may be carry-over from other donors' samples.

CDR3 in amino acids: CAKTGGRGYGYTF. CDR3 coding DNA: TGTGCCAAGACAGGGGGGAGAGGTTATGGCTACACCTTC. The chain couples TRBV28 to TRBJ1-2, with TRBD1 matching 9 bases. The CDR3 length is 13 residues. Per germline, CDR1 MDHEN and CDR2 SYDVKM. V lost 10 bases to trimming and J lost 5 bases; unmatched junction nucleotides: 8.